This T cell receptor beta chain is drawn from a study of blood T cells in healthy people across ages. CDR3 size: 13 residues. Germline lookup yields CDR1 DFQATT and CDR2 SNEGSKA (reference sequence). Trimming left V 3 bases short and J 13 bases short, with 19 bases between. As to this clonotype: The antigen is undetermined.

The second PCR ran about 6 to 12 cycles with a sample-barcoded 5' primer and J-beta primers. Every sample returned 2.5 million or more CDR3-containing paired-end reads. TCRdb analysed the 5' RACE reads with MiXCR anew, one entry per CDR3 protein. The profile shows some 1.7 million distinct CDR3 sequences, roughly 28% of them singletons. Whole-study results and caveats: Researchers deemed the diversity estimates from one million T cells underestimates. PBMCs that were unsorted prevented a conclusive naive versus antigen-experienced comparison.

Sequenced: blood. The receptor was derived from a woman aged 25 to 39 in good health. The chain carries TRBV20-1 and TRBJ2-1; D is uncertain. CDR3 loop: CSASGSAGRSQFF. In DNA, the CDR3 is TGCAGTGCTAGCGGTTCAGCAGGACGTAGCCAGTTCTTC.